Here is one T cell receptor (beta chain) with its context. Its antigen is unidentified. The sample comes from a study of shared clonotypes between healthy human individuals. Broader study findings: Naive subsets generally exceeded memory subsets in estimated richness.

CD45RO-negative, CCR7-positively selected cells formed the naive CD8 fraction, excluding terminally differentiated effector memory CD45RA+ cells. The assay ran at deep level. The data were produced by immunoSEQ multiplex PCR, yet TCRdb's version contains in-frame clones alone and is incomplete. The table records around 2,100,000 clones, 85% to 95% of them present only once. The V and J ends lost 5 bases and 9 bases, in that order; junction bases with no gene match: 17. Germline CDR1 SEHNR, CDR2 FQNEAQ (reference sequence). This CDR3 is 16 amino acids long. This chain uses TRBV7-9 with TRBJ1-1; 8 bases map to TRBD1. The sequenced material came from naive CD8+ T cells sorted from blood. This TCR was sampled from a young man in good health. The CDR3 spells CASSPGQGGGQWQAFF. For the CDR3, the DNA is TGTGCCAGCAGCCCAGGACAGGGAGGGGGCCAGTGGCAAGCTTTCTTT.